What follows are 15 T cell receptor beta chains derived from one specimen sequenced in a study of patients and donors after allogeneic stem cell transplantation. TCRdb re-analysed the RT-PCR reads in MiXCR, keeping a single row per CDR3 protein. This table has fewer than 75,000 distinct CDR3 sequences, about 14% appearing once. Sequencing input: blood, either unsorted or a sorted T cell fraction (not recorded which). The receptors were sampled from a human donor who was either an allogeneic HSCT recipient or a stem cell or donor lymphocyte infusion donor (not recorded which). It is not recorded whose cells these are; they may come from a transplant donor.

The CDR3 region has the DNA TGTGCCAGCAGCCGAGGGCGGGCCCTCAGTGGTGAGCAGTTCTTC. Its translation: CASSRGRALSGEQFF. The J gene is TRBJ2-1, the V gene TRBV7-3; D is possibly TRBD2 (5 bases). CDR1 SGHTA and CDR2 FQGTGA come from the germline V gene. V was clipped by 5 bases and J by 9 bases, with 20 bases between them. CDR3 length: 15 amino acids.

The chain employs TRBV7-2 and TRBJ2-3; no clear D. The length of the CDR3 is 14 residues. V was trimmed by 1 base and J by 3 bases, leaving 8 bases between them. Per the germline V gene, CDR1 is SGHTA and CDR2 is FQGNSA. The CDR3 coding sequence is TGTGCCAGCAGCTTAGTGATTAGAACAGATACGCAGTATTTT. Amino acid sequence: CASSLVIRTDTQYF.

This clonotype showed up many times. The gene calls are TRBV5-1 and TRBJ1-5; D gene unclear. Trimming cost V 1 base and J 2 bases, with 10 bases left between them. The CDR3 extends over 15 amino acids. Germline assignment: CDR1 SGHRS and CDR2 YFSETQ. As DNA, the CDR3 is TGCGCCAGCAGCTTGCAAGGTGTGGGCAATCAGCCCCAGCATTTT. Translating gives CASSLQGVGNQPQHF.

This clonotype has a single count. The chain employs TRBV3-1 and TRBJ2-1; possible D gene TRBD2, 6 bases. The CDR3 contains 15 residues. Trimming left V 4 bases short and J 1 base short, with 11 bases between. The germline V gene has CDR1 LGHDT and CDR2 YNNKEL (reference sequence). CDR3 coding DNA: TGTGCCAGCAGCCTATATAGCGGTTCCTACAATGAGCAGTTCTTC. This encodes CASSLYSGSYNEQFF.

This clonotype was seen more than once but under ten times. This chain joins TRBV19 and TRBJ2-1; the match to TRBD2 covers 10 bases. V trimming: 3 bases; J trimming: 8 bases; junction bases outside the gene matches: 4. The CDR3 sequence is 14 residues long. Germline CDR1 is LNHDA and CDR2 is SQIVND (reference sequence). CDR3 residues: CASSMLAGVHEQFF. CDR3 sequence (DNA): TGTGCCAGTAGTATGCTAGCGGGAGTTCATGAGCAGTTCTTC. Complete variable domain (other parts from reference TRBV19 and TRBJ2-1): DGGITQSPKYLFRKEGQNVTLSCEQNLNHDAMYWYRQDPGQGLRLIYYSQIVNDFQKGDIAEGYSVSREKKESFPLTVTSAQKNPTAFYLCASSMLAGVHEQFFGPGTRLTVL.

The chain links TRBV5-4 to TRBJ1-6; D unclear. CDR1 is SGHNT and CDR2 is YYREEE in the germline V gene (reference sequence). V was trimmed by 4 bases and J by 4 bases, leaving 18 bases between them. The CDR3 is 17 amino acids. CDR3 DNA: TGTGCCAGCAGCCCGGACTCATCTCCGGGATATAATTCACCCCTCCACTTT. This translates into CASSPDSSPGYNSPLHF. Full variable domain (outside the CDR3, taken from reference TRBV5-4 and TRBJ1-6): ETGVTQSPTHLIKTRGQQVTLRCSSQSGHNTVSWYQQALGQGPQFIFQYYREEENGRGNFPPRFSGLQFPNYSSELNVNALELDDSALYLCASSPDSSPGYNSPLHFGNGTRLTVT.

This chain links TRBV9 with TRBJ2-1; tentatively, D is TRBD2 (6 bases). V was clipped by 0 bases and J by 10 bases, with 11 bases between them. Germline V gene data show CDR1 as SGDLS and CDR2 as YYNGEE. This CDR3 is 13 amino acids long. This CDR3 is CASSVGDLAEQFF. CDR3 DNA: TGTGCCAGCAGCGTAGGGGATCTAGCGGAGCAGTTCTTC.

This clonotype was seen repeatedly, ten times or more. The chain is built from TRBV28 and TRBJ2-7; 8 nucleotides agree with TRBD2. This CDR3 spans 14 amino acids. V gave up 6 bases and J gave up 3 bases; unmatched junction bases: 7. Germline values: CDR1 MDHEN, CDR2 SYDVKM. The CDR3 reads CASSQGTRLYEQYF. The CDR3 DNA sequence: TGTGCCAGCAGCCAAGGGACTAGGCTCTACGAGCAGTACTTC.

The chain uses TRBV6-1 and TRBJ2-1; no definite D call. V gave up 2 bases and J gave up 2 bases, with 4 bases separating them. Per germline, CDR1 MNHNS and CDR2 SASEGT. There are 13 residues in the CDR3. CDR3 nucleotide sequence: TGTGCCAGCAGTGAAACAACCTACAATGAGCAGTTCTTC. Protein product: CASSETTYNEQFF.

This clonotype came up a few times. The V gene is TRBV5-1, the J gene TRBJ2-7; TRBD2 matches 8 bases. Germline CDR1 SGHRS, CDR2 YFSETQ. The CDR3 is made up of 15 amino acids. V shed 1 base, J shed 2 bases, and the junction held 5 bases outside the gene matches. CDR3 in DNA: TGCGCCAGCAGCTTGACTAGCGGAGGAGCCTACGAGCAGTACTTC. Translation gives CASSLTSGGAYEQYF.

This clonotype turned up a few times. V gene TRBV29-1 combines with J gene TRBJ2-1; 15 bases align to TRBD2. The CDR3 sequence is 18 residues long. Germline values: CDR1 SQVTM, CDR2 ANQGSEA. J gave up 4 bases and V 0 bases, and 7 bases lay outside the gene matches. CDR3 DNA sequence: TGCAGCGTTGAAGATCGGAAGGGACTAGCGGGAGGTTACAATGAGCAGTTCTTC. As protein: CSVEDRKGLAGGYNEQFF.

Ten or more counts support this clonotype. The V gene is TRBV5-1, the J gene TRBJ1-6, with unresolved D. Germline V gene data show CDR1 as SGHRS and CDR2 as YFSETQ. V gave up 0 bases and J gave up 7 bases, with 11 bases separating them. The CDR3 has 15 residues. CDR3 in amino acids: CASSLVWAENSPLHF. CDR3 DNA sequence: TGCGCCAGCAGCTTGGTCTGGGCAGAGAATTCACCCCTCCACTTT.

This clonotype was counted only a few times. CDR3 region: CSVDWDYEQYF. The CDR3 nucleotides read TGCAGCGTTGACTGGGACTACGAGCAGTACTTC. The V call is TRBV29-1, the J call TRBJ2-7; no clear D gene. With 3 bases removed from V and 3 bases from J, the gap between germline ends came to 6 bases. Germline CDR1 reads SQVTM; CDR2 reads ANQGSEA. The CDR3 is 11 amino acids.

The sample holds a few counts of this clonotype. The CDR3, as DNA: TGTGCCAGCAGCCAAATAGCGGGAGCTCACAATGAGCAGTTCTTC. Amino acid sequence: CASSQIAGAHNEQFF. The rearrangement uses TRBV14 and TRBJ2-1; TRBD2 aligns across 9 bases. The junction had 4 bases not matched to a gene; V was cut back by 2 bases and J by 5 bases. Looked up from germline, CDR1 is SGHDN and CDR2 is FVKESK. CDR3 length: 15 amino acids. Looking up the rest from reference TRBV14 and TRBJ2-1 gives the full variable domain: EAGVTQFPSHSVIEKGQTVTLRCDPISGHDNLYWYRRVMGKEIKFLLHFVKESKQDESGMPNNRFLAERTGGTYSTLKVQPAELEDSGVYFCASSQIAGAHNEQFFGPGTRLTVL.

This clonotype occurred a few times. This chain joins TRBV29-1 and TRBJ2-5; 7 bases agree with TRBD1. With 8 bases clipped from V and 4 bases from J, the junction kept 16 bases outside the gene matches. The CDR3 extends over 15 amino acids. The germline V gene encodes CDR1 SQVTM and CDR2 ANQGSEA. This CDR3 is CSQVKRQGRSETQYF. CDR3 sequence (DNA): TGCAGCCAAGTGAAGCGACAGGGAAGATCAGAGACCCAGTACTTC.